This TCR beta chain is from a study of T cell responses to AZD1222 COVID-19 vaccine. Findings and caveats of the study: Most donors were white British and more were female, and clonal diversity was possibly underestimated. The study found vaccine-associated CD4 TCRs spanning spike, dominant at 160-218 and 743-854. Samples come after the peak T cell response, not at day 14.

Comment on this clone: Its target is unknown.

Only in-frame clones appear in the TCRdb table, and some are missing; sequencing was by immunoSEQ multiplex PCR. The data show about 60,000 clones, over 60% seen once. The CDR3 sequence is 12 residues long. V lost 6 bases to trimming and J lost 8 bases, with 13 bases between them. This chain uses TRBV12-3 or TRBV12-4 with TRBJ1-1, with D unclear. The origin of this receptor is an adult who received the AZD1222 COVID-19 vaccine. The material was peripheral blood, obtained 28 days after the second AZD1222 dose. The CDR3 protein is CASSLNFDEAFF. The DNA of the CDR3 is TGTGCCAGCAGCCTAAACTTTGACGAAGCTTTCTTT.